This TCR beta chain is drawn from a study of blood T cell repertoires in COVID-19. Looking at the study overall: The analysed material was cDNA or gDNA that came from T cells, B-cell-depleted T cells, or PBMCs.

Assay used: immunoSEQ multiplex PCR; TCRdb lists only in-frame clones, some missing. Altogether roughly 400,000 clones are present, more than 80% being singletons, with the ten largest covering 1% to 1.3%. The V gene end was trimmed by 1 base and the J gene end by 2 bases; junction bases not matched to a gene: 3. Germline loops: CDR1 MGHRA, CDR2 YSYEKL. CDR3 length equals 16 residues. The rearrangement links TRBV4-1 to TRBJ2-2; TRBD2 matches 8 bases. The sequence derives from a young man who had recovered from COVID-19. Sample: PBMCs or T cells enriched from blood (not recorded which). The DNA of the CDR3 is TGCGCCAGCAGCCAAGTAGCGGGATTTAACACCGGGGAGCTGTTTTTT. Its translation is CASSQVAGFNTGELFF.